This TCR beta chain appears in the sequencing data of a study of blood T cells in healthy people across ages. A J-beta primer mix and a sample-barcoded 5' primer were used in a second PCR of roughly 7 to 12 cycles. TCRdb redid the calling of the 5' RACE reads with MiXCR, one entry per CDR3 protein. The data contain roughly 500,000 distinct CDR3 sequences, 27% of them seen just once; the ten biggest clones take up roughly 18%. On this clonotype: Its antigen is currently unknown.

Study results and caveats: While age rose, TCR beta diversity per million T cells dropped in a roughly linear way. Higher diversity and more naive CD4+ cells were features of long-lived donors, compared to aged donors.

The TCR comes from a woman between 70 and 85 years old in good health. Sequenced sample: blood.

In DNA, the CDR3 is TGTGCCAGCAGCCAAGGAAGGGACAGGAGTTCCTCTGGGGCCAACGTCCTGACTTTC. Translation gives CASSQGRDRSSSGANVLTF. The chain joins TRBV3-1 to TRBJ2-6, with TRBD1 identical over 8 bases. Germline assignment: CDR1 LGHDT and CDR2 YNNKEL (reference sequence). Trimming cost V 1 base and J 0 bases; bases outside gene matches: 8. CDR3 size: 19 residues.